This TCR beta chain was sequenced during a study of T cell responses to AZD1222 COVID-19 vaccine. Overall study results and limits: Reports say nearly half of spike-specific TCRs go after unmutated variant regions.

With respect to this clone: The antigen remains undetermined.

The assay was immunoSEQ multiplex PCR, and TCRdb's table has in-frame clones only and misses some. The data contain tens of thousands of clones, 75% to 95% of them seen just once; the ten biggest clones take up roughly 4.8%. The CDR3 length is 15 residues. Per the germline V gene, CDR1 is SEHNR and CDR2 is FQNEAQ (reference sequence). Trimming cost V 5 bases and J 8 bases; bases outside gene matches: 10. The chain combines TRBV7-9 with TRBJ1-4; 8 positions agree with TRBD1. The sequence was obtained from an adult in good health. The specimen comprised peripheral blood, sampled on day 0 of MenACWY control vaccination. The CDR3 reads CASSRPGTGREKLFF. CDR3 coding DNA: TGTGCCAGCAGCCGACCCGGGACAGGCCGCGAAAAACTGTTTTTT.